The rows below give T cell receptor beta chains drawn from one sample of a study of cytomegalovirus exposure and HLA in healthy donors. Data came from immunoSEQ multiplex PCR; TCRdb stores just in-frame clones and leaves some out. The table has about 130,000 clones, around 90% seen once. Specimen: PBMCs. These receptors all come from a woman in her 30s in good health and CMV-seropositive. The CDR3 runs from the conserved cysteine through the conserved F or W. A D gene is named only where the DNA matches it firmly. Clone size appears in some rows only: once, few, many, or a class for an expanded clone.

V	size	J	D	DNA	CDR3
TRBV9	-	TRBJ2-3	-	TGTGCCAGCAGCCCAGGGGTCCTTGGGACCACAGATACGCAGTATTTT	CASSPGVLGTTDTQYF
TRBV6-1	few	TRBJ2-4	TRBD1	TGTGCCAGCAGTGAGGGACAGAGTGCAGACATTCAGTACTTC	CASSEGQSADIQYF
TRBV7-8	-	TRBJ2-7	-	TGTGCCAGCAGCTTCGGTGGGCGCGAGCAGTACTTC	CASSFGGREQYF
TRBV5-8	-	TRBJ2-1	-	TGTGCCAGCAGCTCCTACGCGGTAGCGGCCTACAATGAGCAGTTCTTC	CASSSYAVAAYNEQFF
TRBV4-2	many	TRBJ2-5	TRBD2	TGTGCCAGCAGCCCACGACATCCATCGCTGACTAGCGGGGGGCCGGAGACCCAGTACTTC	CASSPRHPSLTSGGPETQYF
TRBV7-2	-	TRBJ2-3	TRBD2	TGTGCCAGCAGCTTAAGGCAGGCGGTAGCGGGGGAGACAGATACGCAGTATTTT	CASSLRQAVAGETDTQYF
TRBV5-1	-	TRBJ2-3	-	TGCGCCAGCAGCCCGGAGGGGGGGGACGGCACAGATACGCAGTATTTT	CASSPEGGDGTDTQYF
TRBV10-2	-	TRBJ1-6	TRBD1	TGCGCCAGCAGTCGGACAGGGGGCACCTATAATTCACCCCTCCACTTT	CASSRTGGTYNSPLHF
TRBV25-1	-	TRBJ1-3	-	TGTGCCAGCAGAAAAGCAGGGTCTGGAAACACCATATATTTT	CASRKAGSGNTIYF
TRBV25-1	-	TRBJ2-5	TRBD2	TGTGCCAGCGGGGGGGGTCGACTAGCGGAGTTCCAAGAGACCCAGTACTTC	CASGGGRLAEFQETQYF
TRBV4-1	-	TRBJ2-5	-	TGCGCCAGCAGCCAAGAAGAGCAGGGGTACCAAGAGACCCAGTACTTC	CASSQEEQGYQETQYF
TRBV5-1	-	TRBJ2-7	-	TGCGCCAGCAGGACGGGAGTTGGGTCCTACGAGCAGTACTTC	CASRTGVGSYEQYF
TRBV5-6	-	TRBJ2-2	-	TGTGCCAGCAGCTTACGGCAGGGGAACACCGGGGAGCTGTTTTTT	CASSLRQGNTGELFF
TRBV5-1	-	TRBJ1-1	TRBD1	TGCGCCAGCAGCTGGGGACAGCTAAACACTGAAGCTTTCTTT	CASSWGQLNTEAFF
TRBV5-8	once	TRBJ2-1	-	TGTGCCAGCAGCTTGCGCCCTGGTAGCGGCCGCGGTGAGCAGTTCTTC	CASSLRPGSGRGEQFF
TRBV7-3	-	TRBJ2-7	-	TGTGCCAGCAGCTTAACGGGCCGGGACTACGAGCAGTACTTC	CASSLTGRDYEQYF
TRBV6-6	-	TRBJ1-3	TRBD1	TGTGCCAGCAGTACAGGGGGAGGAAACACCATATATTTT	CASSTGGGNTIYF
TRBV25-1	-	TRBJ1-2	-	TGTGCCAGCAGTGAATATGAAGGGACACATGGCTACACCTTC	CASSEYEGTHGYTF
TRBV28	-	TRBJ2-3	-	TGTGCCAGCAGGAGAGCGACAGTGACAGATACGCAGTATTTT	CASRRATVTDTQYF
TRBV2	-	TRBJ2-7	-	TGTGCCAGCAGTGCCCCTAATAGCAACGAGCAGTACTTC	CASSAPNSNEQYF
TRBV13	-	TRBJ2-7	TRBD2	TGTGCCAGCAGTCGTGGACTAGCGGTCTACGAGCAGTACTTC	CASSRGLAVYEQYF
TRBV15	-	TRBJ2-1	TRBD1	TGTGCCACCACCCGAAGGGAGGGACAGGGTCACAATGAGCAGTTCTTC	CATTRREGQGHNEQFF
TRBV4-1	-	TRBJ2-5	TRBD2	TGCGCCAGCAGCCGAGGGACTAGCGGCCAGTACCAAGAGACCCAGTACTTC	CASSRGTSGQYQETQYF
TRBV7-2	-	TRBJ2-3	-	TGTGCCAGCAGCTTAGTTCGCAGGGGCACAGATACGCAGTATTTT	CASSLVRRGTDTQYF
TRBV27	-	TRBJ2-3	TRBD2	TGTGCCAGCAGTTTATTAGGACTAGCGGGGGGGCTGACAGATACGCAGTATTTT	CASSLLGLAGGLTDTQYF
TRBV28	once	TRBJ2-1	-	TGTGCCACCGAGCCGGGACCCGGTGGGGGGGGGCCCTACAATGAGCAGTTCTTC	CATEPGPGGGGPYNEQFF
TRBV5-1	-	TRBJ2-1	TRBD2	TGCGCCAGCAGCTTGCCCCCCCTGTCGGGAGGGCTCAATGAGCAGTTCTTC	CASSLPPLSGGLNEQFF
TRBV5-1	-	TRBJ1-4	-	TGCGCCAGCAGAAGGGACACAACTAATGAAAAACTGTTTTTT	CASRRDTTNEKLFF
TRBV2	-	TRBJ1-6	-	TGTGCCAGCAGCAGCGGGGGGGGCGCTTGGTCACCCCTCCACTTT	CASSSGGGAWSPLHF
TRBV20-1	once	TRBJ2-1	-	TGCAGTGCAGAGGACAATGAGCAGTTCTTC	CSAEDNEQFF
TRBV6-1	-	TRBJ1-6	-	TGTGCCAGCAGTGAACTGACAGTCAATTCACCCCTCCACTTT	CASSELTVNSPLHF
TRBV2	-	TRBJ2-3	TRBD2	TGTGCCAGCACCCCATGGACTAGCGGCACAGATACGCAGTATTTT	CASTPWTSGTDTQYF
TRBV28	-	TRBJ1-2	TRBD1	TGTGCCAGCAGTTTGATTCAGGGGGCGCACGGCTACACCTTC	CASSLIQGAHGYTF
TRBV19	few	TRBJ2-2	-	TGTGCCAGTAGGACCCCAGGGGCGAACACCGGGGAGCTGTTTTTT	CASRTPGANTGELFF
TRBV28	-	TRBJ2-5	-	TGTGCCAGCAGTCTCCTAACCCTATGGGGCAGTCGGCAAGAGACCCAGTACTTC	CASSLLTLWGSRQETQYF
TRBV28	-	TRBJ2-3	TRBD2	TGTGCCAGCAGTTTGGGGACTAGCGGCAGCACAGATACGCAGTATTTT	CASSLGTSGSTDTQYF
TRBV6-5	-	TRBJ2-5	TRBD1	TGTGCCAGCAGTTTTTTAGGGGGCTCACAGACCCAGTACTTC	CASSFLGGSQTQYF
TRBV6-5	-	TRBJ1-3	-	TGTGCCAGCAGTTCCGACGGGACTACTGGAAACACCATATATTTT	CASSSDGTTGNTIYF
TRBV11-2	-	TRBJ2-1	TRBD2	TGTGCCAGCAGCCGAGGACTAGCGGGAGCCCCAGGCTACAATGAGCAGTTCTTC	CASSRGLAGAPGYNEQFF